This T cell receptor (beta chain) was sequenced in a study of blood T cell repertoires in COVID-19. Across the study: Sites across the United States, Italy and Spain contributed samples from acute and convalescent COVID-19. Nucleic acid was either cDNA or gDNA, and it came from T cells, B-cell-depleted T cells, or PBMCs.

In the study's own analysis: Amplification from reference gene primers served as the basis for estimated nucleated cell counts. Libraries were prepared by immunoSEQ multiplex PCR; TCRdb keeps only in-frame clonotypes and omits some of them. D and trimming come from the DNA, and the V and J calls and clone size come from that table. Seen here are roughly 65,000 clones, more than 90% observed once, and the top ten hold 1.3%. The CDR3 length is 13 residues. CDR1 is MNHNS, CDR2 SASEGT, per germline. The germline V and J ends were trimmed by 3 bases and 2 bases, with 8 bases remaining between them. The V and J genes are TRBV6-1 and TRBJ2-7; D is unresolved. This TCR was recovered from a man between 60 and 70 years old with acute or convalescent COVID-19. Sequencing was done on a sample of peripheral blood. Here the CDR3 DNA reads TGTGCCAGCAGTGACCCAGACACCTACGAGCAGTACTTC. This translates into CASSDPDTYEQYF.